This T cell receptor beta chain was captured by sequencing in a study of T cell clusters in autoimmune cytopenias. Its frequency marks this clonotype as large. Approximately 40,000 genome equivalents of blood DNA were amplified for TRB. Germline CDR1 reads LNHDA; CDR2 reads SQIVND (reference sequence). The CDR3 contains 12 residues. TRB was amplified by touch-down multiplex PCR, primer pools A and B combined. For each CDR3 protein, TCRdb gives one entry from its re-call of the multiplex PCR reads, without DNA. The sample data list fewer than 1,400 distinct CDR3 sequences. The receptor was derived from a human donor with an autoimmune cytopenia or autoimmune hepatitis (not recorded which). This sequence joins TRBV19 and TRBJ2-7; no DNA is available, so the TRBD1 call from TCRdb remains unchecked. The specimen was peripheral blood. Here the CDR3 reads CASSQFDREQYF.